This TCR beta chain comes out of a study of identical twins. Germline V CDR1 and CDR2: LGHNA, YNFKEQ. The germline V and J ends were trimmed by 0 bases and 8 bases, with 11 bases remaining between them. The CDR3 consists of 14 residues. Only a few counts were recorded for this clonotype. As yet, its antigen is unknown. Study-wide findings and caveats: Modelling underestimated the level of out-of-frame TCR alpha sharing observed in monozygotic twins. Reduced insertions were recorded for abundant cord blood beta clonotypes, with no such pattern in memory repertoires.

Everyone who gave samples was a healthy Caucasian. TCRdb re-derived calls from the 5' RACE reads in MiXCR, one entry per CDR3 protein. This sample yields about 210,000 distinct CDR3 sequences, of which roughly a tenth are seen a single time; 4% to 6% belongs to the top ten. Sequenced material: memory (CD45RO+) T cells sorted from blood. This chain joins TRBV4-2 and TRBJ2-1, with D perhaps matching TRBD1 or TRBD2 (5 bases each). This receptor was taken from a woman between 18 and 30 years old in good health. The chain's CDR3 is CASSQDRDADEQFF. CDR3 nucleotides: TGTGCCAGCAGCCAAGATCGGGACGCGGATGAGCAGTTCTTC.